The 16 T cell receptor beta chains given below trace back to one sample, sequenced in a study of response to subunit inactivated influenza vaccine. TCRdb re-analysed the RT-PCR reads in MiXCR, keeping a single row per CDR3 protein. The repertoire holds 550,000 to 800,000 distinct CDR3 sequences, with around a sixth as singletons. This specimen consisted of PBMCs from blood, obtained about 11 days after vaccination. Receptors were obtained from a man aged 45-65 years who received an inactivated influenza vaccine.

The chain is built from TRBV27 and TRBJ1-1; D remains unclear. The CDR3 covers 14 residues. Trimming removed 3 bases from V and 2 bases from J, with 10 bases in between. Germline assignment: CDR1 MNHEY and CDR2 SMNVEV (reference sequence). The CDR3 nucleotides are TGTGCCAGCAGTTTTAATCCGGCTAACACTGAAGCTTTCTTT. Encoded protein: CASSFNPANTEAFF.

The chain combines TRBV12-3 or TRBV12-4 with TRBJ2-1; 9 bases line up with TRBD1. J gave up 1 base and V 4 bases, and 5 bases lay outside the gene matches. This CDR3 contains 16 residues. CDR3 sequence: CASSYRQGGSYNEQFF. The CDR3 DNA reads as TGTGCCAGCAGTTACCGACAGGGGGGATCCTACAATGAGCAGTTCTTC.

This sequence joins TRBV6-1 and TRBJ2-7; weak D call: TRBD1 (6 bases). The CDR3 consists of 13 residues. The V gene's germline CDR1 is MNHNS and CDR2 SASEGT. The germline V and J ends were trimmed by 6 bases and 2 bases, with 11 bases remaining between them. The CDR3, as DNA: TGTGCCAGCAGAGAGGACAGTACCTACGAGCAGTACTTC. Its protein is CASREDSTYEQYF.

This chain connects TRBV5-1 to TRBJ2-1; TRBD2 matches 16 bases. V shed 1 base, J shed 0 bases, and the junction held 10 bases outside the gene matches. The CDR3 has 21 residues. Germline V gene data show CDR1 as SGHRS and CDR2 as YFSETQ. The CDR3 DNA reads TGCGCCAGCAGCTTGTATGGGACTAGCGGGAGGGGCTATAGCTCCTACAATGAGCAGTTCTTC. Amino acids: CASSLYGTSGRGYSSYNEQFF.

This clonotype was observed a handful of times. This chain links TRBV12-3 or TRBV12-4 with TRBJ1-6; D might be TRBD1 (6 bases). This CDR3 spans 17 amino acids. Trimming took off 1 base at V and 1 base at J, with 11 bases between the two ends. CDR3 amino acids: CASSLEGRGSYNSPLHF. The CDR3 nucleotides read TGTGCCAGCAGTTTAGAGGGCAGGGGATCCTATAATTCACCCCTCCACTTT.

This clonotype was seen more than once but under ten times. The chain links TRBV4-3 to TRBJ2-1; 15 bases are a match to TRBD2. Germline CDR1 reads LGHNA; CDR2 reads YSLEER. The CDR3 totals 19 residues. With V trimmed by 4 bases and J by 2 bases, 9 bases remained unmatched. CDR3 bases: TGCGCCAGCAGCCGCCCGGGACTAGCGGGGGGCCCCACCTACAATGAGCAGTTCTTC. This translates into CASSRPGLAGGPTYNEQFF.

For this clonotype: At one boundary the junction diverges from the germline segment, which might be a read error. V and J are TRBV5-1 and TRBJ1-4; TRBD1 might be the D (5 bases). The CDR3 has 15 amino acids. Germline values: CDR1 SGHRS, CDR2 YFSETQ. This CDR3 is CTSSFQGATNEKLFF. For the CDR3, the DNA is TGCACCAGCAGCTTTCAGGGTGCAACTAATGAAAAACTGTTTTTT.

The J gene is TRBJ2-1, the V gene TRBV7-2, with TRBD2 matching over 10 bases. Germline assignment: CDR1 SGHTA and CDR2 FQGNSA. Trimming at V came to 4 bases and at J to 4 bases, leaving 7 bases not matched to a gene. The CDR3 contains 16 residues. This CDR3 is CASSYDIAGGYNEQFF. The CDR3 coding sequence is TGTGCCAGCAGCTACGACATAGCGGGAGGTTACAATGAGCAGTTCTTC.

The sample holds a few counts of this clonotype. The rearrangement links TRBV27 to TRBJ2-3; D possibly corresponds to TRBD1 (6 bases). The CDR3 covers 15 residues. V was shortened by 4 bases and J by 4 bases, with 15 bases between the two germline ends. Germline V lookup: CDR1 MNHEY, CDR2 SMNVEV (reference sequence). The CDR3 DNA follows: TGTGCCAGCAGTTCCTTAGACAGGTCTCCAGATACGCAGTATTTT. Encoded protein: CASSSLDRSPDTQYF.

This clonotype was seen only a few times. The chain couples TRBV7-2 to TRBJ1-5; 7 positions agree with TRBD1. The CDR3 runs to 14 residues. Germline V CDR1 and CDR2: SGHTA, FQGNSA. Losses at the gene ends were 1 base for V and 7 bases for J; bases not matched to a gene: 4. The CDR3 loop is CASSLDRGPQPQHF. The CDR3 bases are TGTGCCAGCAGCTTAGATAGGGGGCCCCAGCCCCAGCATTTT.

This clonotype was counted a few times. V and J are TRBV2 and TRBJ2-5, with unresolved D. This CDR3 has 15 amino acids. Trimming removed 3 bases at V and 3 bases at J, with 14 bases between. CDR1 and CDR2 from the germline V gene are SNHLY and FYNNEI. The DNA of the CDR3 is TGTGCCAGCAGTGAGACGGCACTTAGAAAAGAGACCCAGTACTTC. Protein sequence: CASSETALRKETQYF.

V usage is TRBV10-3 and J usage is TRBJ1-1; 9 bases are shared with TRBD1. The CDR3 is 12 amino acids. Germline V gene lookup returns CDR1 ENHRY and CDR2 SYGVKD. V trimming: 6 bases; J trimming: 6 bases; junction bases outside the gene matches: 2. CDR3 in amino acids: CAIRRQGAEAFF. The CDR3, as DNA: TGTGCCATCAGACGACAGGGGGCTGAAGCTTTCTTT.

J is TRBJ2-1 and V is TRBV12-3 or TRBV12-4; 7 bases align to TRBD2. Trimming took 2 bases from V and 3 from J; bases not matched to a gene: 4. There are 15 residues in the CDR3. This CDR3 is CASSLTGGNYNEQFF. CDR3 in DNA: TGTGCCAGCAGTTTAACGGGAGGAAACTACAATGAGCAGTTCTTC.

This clonotype was detected only a few times. This sequence joins TRBV7-8 and TRBJ2-1; 7 positions match TRBD2. V lost 3 bases and J lost 8; bases outside the gene matches: 7. Germline lookup yields CDR1 SGHVS and CDR2 FQNEAQ. The CDR3 totals 14 residues. The CDR3 loop is CASSFLRESHEQFF. The CDR3 nucleotides read TGTGCCAGCAGCTTTTTGCGGGAGTCGCATGAGCAGTTCTTC.

About this clonotype: At one boundary the junction diverges from the germline segment, which might be a read error. The chain recombines TRBV20-1 with TRBJ2-1, with TRBD2 matching 11 bases. CDR1 is DFQATT, CDR2 SNEGSKA, per germline (reference sequence). This CDR3 spans 16 amino acids. The CDR3 DNA reads TGCAGTGCCGGACTAGCGGGTCTGAGCTCCTACAATGAGCATTTCTTC. Amino acids: CSAGLAGLSSYNEHFF.

The chain has TRBV24-1 and TRBJ2-2, with TRBD1 identical over 7 bases. V trimming: 11 bases; J trimming: 0 bases; junction bases outside the gene matches: 2. Germline V lookup: CDR1 KGHDR, CDR2 SFDVKD. The CDR3 covers 13 residues. This CDR3 reads CAIQGANTGELFF. The CDR3 nucleotides read TGTGCCATTCAGGGGGCGAACACCGGGGAGCTGTTTTTT.